Shown below are 7 T cell receptor beta chains from a single sample sequenced in a study of T cells in Graves' hyperthyroidism and ophthalmopathy. Researchers took RNA transcripts and amplified the TCR beta CDR3 regions from them. Carried out on the TCR CDR3, a first-round RT-PCR used the HTBI primer set. A single record per CDR3 protein comes from TCRdb applying MiXCR to the multiplex PCR reads. The table includes about 370,000 distinct CDR3 sequences, about 15% detected once. The sequenced sample consisted of blood. These receptors were taken from an older woman with Graves' ophthalmopathy.

A few counts support this clonotype. Sequence at one end of the junction differs from germline and may be a read error. V and J are TRBV3-1 and TRBJ2-1, with D possibly TRBD2 on 5 matching bases. The CDR3 length is 18 residues. Germline V gene lookup returns CDR1 LGHDT and CDR2 YNNKEL (reference sequence). The CDR3 DNA follows: TGTGCCAGCAGCCAAGATCGGCGGGCGTCTAGCTCCTACAATGAGCAGCTCTTC. It codes for CASSQDRRASSSYNEQLF.

This clonotype was counted a few times. The gene calls are TRBV5-1 and TRBJ2-5; unclear D gene. This CDR3 is built from 15 residues. V shed 3 bases and J shed 5 bases, with 17 bases lying between them. Germline lookup yields CDR1 SGHRS and CDR2 YFSETQ. CDR3 in DNA: TGCGCCAGCAGCTCTTTGACGCCGGGTATGGAGACCCAGTACTTC. Translation gives CASSSLTPGMETQYF.

This clonotype was observed a single time. The rearrangement links TRBV7-3 to TRBJ2-3; D not resolved. CDR1 SGHTA and CDR2 FQGTGA come from the germline V gene. CDR3 length: 13 amino acids. Between the trimmed V and J ends, which lost 5 bases and 4 bases, there was a span of 10 bases. CDR3 sequence reads: CASSSTGPDTQYF. For the CDR3, the DNA is TGTGCCAGCAGCAGTACCGGCCCAGATACGCAGTATTTT. Full variable domain (rest looked up from reference TRBV7-3 and TRBJ2-3): GAGVSQTPSNKVTEKGKYVELRCDPISGHTALYWYRQSLGQGPEFLIYFQGTGAADDSGLPNDRFFAVRPEGSVSTLKIQRTERGDSAVYLCASSSTGPDTQYFGPGTRLTVL.

In the case of this clonotype: A clone one base away is much larger, so this may be a read error. J is TRBJ2-5 and V is TRBV7-2; D is tentatively TRBD1 or TRBD2 (6 bases each). CDR3 length: 16 residues. Germline loops: CDR1 SGHTA, CDR2 FQGNSA. The DNA of the CDR3 is TGTGCCAGCAGTCACAAACAGGGAGGCGGAGCAGAGACCCAGTGCTTC. Translation gives CASSHKQGGGAETQCF.

The chain employs TRBV9 and TRBJ2-1, with 8 bases fitting TRBD1. Germline CDR1 SGDLS, CDR2 YYNGEE. V shed 3 bases, J shed 7 bases, and the junction held 9 bases outside the gene matches. CDR3 length equals 15 residues. The DNA of the CDR3 is TGTGCCAGCAGCGCTTCATCCGGGACAGGTAATGAGCAGTTCTTC. This sequence encodes CASSASSGTGNEQFF.

This clonotype occurred a few times. An end of the junction does not agree with germline; a read error may underlie this. The gene calls are TRBV20-1 and TRBJ2-3; weak D call: TRBD2 (5 bases). CDR1 and CDR2 (germline): DFQATT, SNEGSKA (reference sequence). This CDR3 spans 12 amino acids. CDR3 nucleotides: TGCAGTACTAGACTCCCAACAGATACGCAGTATTTT. It yields the protein CSTRLPTDTQYF.

This clonotype was seen more than once but under ten times. The chain's CDR3 is CAPLKPPGAGELFF. In DNA, the CDR3 is TGTGCCCCCCTTAAGCCTCCGGGGGCCGGGGAGCTGTTTTTT. The chain couples TRBV12-5 to TRBJ2-2, with a possible D match to TRBD2 (6 bases). CDR1 is LGHNT, CDR2 FRNRAP, per germline. The CDR3 runs to 14 residues.